This T cell receptor (beta chain) derives from a study of blood T cell repertoires in COVID-19. Study information: T cells, B-cell-depleted T cells, or PBMCs provided the cDNA or gDNA that served as material.

CDR3 length: 14 amino acids. Germline assignment: CDR1 GTSNPN and CDR2 SVGIG (reference sequence). The J segment lost 4 bases and the V segment lost 3 bases, leaving 5 bases of the junction unmatched. Original analysis: Amplification of reference gene primers provided the estimated nucleated cell counts. The table came from immunoSEQ multiplex PCR; TCRdb's copy has only in-frame clones and leaves some out. V and J calls and clone size are given by that table; D and trimming were obtained from the DNA. The sample holds 250,000 to 400,000 clones, around 88% seen once. This clone appeared once. Sequenced input: peripheral blood. V is TRBV30 and J is TRBJ2-7, with TRBD2 matching 11 bases. The receptor's source is a woman aged 25 to 39 with COVID-19, enrolled during active disease. This chain's CDR3 is CAWRHGTSGYEQYF. The CDR3 bases are TGTGCCTGGAGGCATGGGACTAGCGGTTACGAGCAGTACTTC.